This T cell receptor (beta chain) was observed in a study of T cell responses to AZD1222 COVID-19 vaccine. Findings and caveats of the study: Baseline antibody screening turned up just a handful of seropositive AZD1222 recipients.

Germline CDR1 and CDR2: SEHNR and FQNEAQ (reference sequence). This CDR3 comprises 14 residues. Regarding this clone: No antigen is known for it. An end of the junction differs from the germline gene, which may be a read error.

Sequenced by immunoSEQ multiplex PCR; TCRdb stores in-frame clones only, minus some. The data hold tens of thousands of clones, with roughly 91% observed a single time. The source is an adult in good health. The sequencing used peripheral blood, collected on day 0 of MenACWY control vaccination. V gene TRBV7-9 combines with J gene TRBJ2-5, with 7 nucleotides matching TRBD1. CDR3: CASSPRDSQEAQYF. The CDR3, as DNA: TGTGCCAGCAGCCCGAGGGACAGCCAAGAGGCCCAGTACTTC.